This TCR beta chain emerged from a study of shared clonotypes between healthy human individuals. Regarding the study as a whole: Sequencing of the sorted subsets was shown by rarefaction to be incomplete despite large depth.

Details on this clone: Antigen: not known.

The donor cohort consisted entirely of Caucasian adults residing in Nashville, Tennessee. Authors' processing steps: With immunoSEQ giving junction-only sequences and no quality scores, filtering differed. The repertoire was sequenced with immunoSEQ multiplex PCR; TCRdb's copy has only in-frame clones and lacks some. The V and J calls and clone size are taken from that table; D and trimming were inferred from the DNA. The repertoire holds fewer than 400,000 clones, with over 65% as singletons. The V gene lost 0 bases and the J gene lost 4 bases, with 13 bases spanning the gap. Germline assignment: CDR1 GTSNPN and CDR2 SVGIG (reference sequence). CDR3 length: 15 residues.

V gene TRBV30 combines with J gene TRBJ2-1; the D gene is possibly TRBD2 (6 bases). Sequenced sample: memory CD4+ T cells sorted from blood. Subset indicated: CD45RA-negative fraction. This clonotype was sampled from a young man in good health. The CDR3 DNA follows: TGTGCCTGGAGTGTCGGGGGTAGCGGTTACAATGAGCAGTTCTTC. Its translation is CAWSVGGSGYNEQFF.